These T cell receptor beta chains were read from a single sample in a study of CD8+ T cells in alopecia areata. Sequenced by immunoSEQ multiplex PCR; TCRdb stores in-frame clones only, minus some. The sample carries 150,000 or so clones, about 51% recorded once. The sequenced sample was CD8+ T cells sorted from blood, obtained at week 4, from a patient treated with tofacitinib. These receptor sequences come from a human donor with alopecia areata. The CDR3 runs from the conserved cysteine through the conserved F or W. A D gene is named only where the DNA matches it firmly. A clone size is listed for some rows: how often the clone was seen (once, few, many), or a class if it is expanded.

d_gene	abundance	v_gene	j_gene	CDR3nt	CDR3aa
-	-	TRBV30	TRBJ1-1	TGTGCCTGGAGGGGTCGGAGGGAGGAAGCTTTCTTT	CAWRGRREEAFF
-	-	TRBV5-6	TRBJ1-6	TGTGCCAGCAGCTTGATGGGAGCACCCCTCCACTTT	CASSLMGAPLHF
-	-	TRBV4-1	TRBJ1-2	TGCGCCAGCAAAGATGTCAGCAACTATGGCTACACCTTC	CASKDVSNYGYTF
TRBD2	-	TRBV10-3	TRBJ2-2	TGTGCCATCAATCCAGCGGGGGCATCAGCCGAGAACACCGGGGAGCTGTTTTTT	CAINPAGASAENTGELFF
-	-	TRBV19	TRBJ1-2	TGTGCCAGTACCGACTACCTCTCCGGTGGCTACACCTTC	CASTDYLSGGYTF
-	few	TRBV30	TRBJ2-7	TGTGCCTTAAACTGGGGAGTCGAGCAGTACTTC	CALNWGVEQYF
-	-	TRBV18	TRBJ1-1	TGTGCCAGCTCACCACTTAAGGGCAGGGAAGGCACTGAAGCTTTCTTT	CASSPLKGREGTEAFF
-	-	TRBV7-9	TRBJ1-5	TGTGCCAGCAGCTTAGTAGGACAGCCCCAGCATTTT	CASSLVGQPQHF
TRBD1	-	TRBV15	TRBJ1-6	TGTGCCACCAGCAGAGGGACAGGAGCTTCACCCCTCCACTTT	CATSRGTGASPLHF
TRBD2	-	TRBV29-1	TRBJ2-7	TGCAGCGTTGGAAGAGCGGGGGGGCCCTCCTACGAGCAGTACTTC	CSVGRAGGPSYEQYF
TRBD1	-	TRBV6-1	TRBJ1-5	TGTGCCAGCAGTGAAGCGTGGGACAGGGTCCGCAATCAGCCCCAGCATTTT	CASSEAWDRVRNQPQHF
-	-	TRBV7-8	TRBJ1-2	TGTGCCAGCAGCTTGACCCTCGCAGGGTGGGACTATGGCTACACCTTC	CASSLTLAGWDYGYTF
-	-	TRBV30	TRBJ2-5	TGTGCCTGGAGCGACGACAGGCTCCAAGAGACCCAGTACTTC	CAWSDDRLQETQYF
TRBD1	-	TRBV9	TRBJ2-5	TGTGCCAGCAGCGCGACAGGGATAGAAGAGACCCAGTACTTC	CASSATGIEETQYF
-	-	TRBV11-2	TRBJ1-2	TGTGCCAGCAGCCCGGGACGAAGGAACACTAACTATGGCTACACCTTC	CASSPGRRNTNYGYTF
TRBD1	-	TRBV29-1	TRBJ2-2	TGCAGCGTTGAAAGTAGGGACAGGGGGAACACCGGGGAGCTGTTTTTT	CSVESRDRGNTGELFF
-	few	TRBV27	TRBJ1-6	TGTGCCAGCACCGATGGTCGCCGGGGTGTAGGGCTCCACTTT	CASTDGRRGVGLHF
TRBD2	-	TRBV7-6	TRBJ2-1	TGTGCCAGCAGCTATAGCGGGGGGGCGTATGAGCAGTTCTTC	CASSYSGGAYEQFF
-	-	TRBV6-1	TRBJ2-1	TGTGCCAGCAGCCCAGGGAATGAGCAGTTCTTC	CASSPGNEQFF
-	-	TRBV7-9	TRBJ2-7	TGTGCCAGCAGCTCACAGGAAACTTGGTCCCACGAGCAGTACTTC	CASSSQETWSHEQYF
-	once	TRBV6-5	TRBJ2-5	TGTGCCAGCAGTTACCTGTCTGAGCAAGAGACCCAGTACTTC	CASSYLSEQETQYF
-	-	TRBV5-1	TRBJ2-7	TGCGCCAGCAGCGTCGACAGCTACGAGCAGTACTTC	CASSVDSYEQYF
-	-	TRBV9	TRBJ2-3	TGTGCCAGCAGCCTTTACGGCTCCACAGATACGCAGTATTTT	CASSLYGSTDTQYF
-	few	TRBV4-3	TRBJ1-5	TGCGCCAGCAGCCAAGATATCGGCCGGGAGGTAAGCAATCAGCCCCAGCATTTT	CASSQDIGREVSNQPQHF
-	-	TRBV29-1	TRBJ2-1	TGCAGCGTTGATCGGGGGCCGGAGCAGTTCTTC	CSVDRGPEQFF
-	few	TRBV12-5	TRBJ1-4	TGTGCTAGTGGTTTCGTCGAGAGGGAAAAACTGTTTTTT	CASGFVEREKLFF
-	-	TRBV7-8	TRBJ2-1	TGTGCCAGCAGCCCGAACGCCTTCATCGGCTACAATGAGCAGTTCTTC	CASSPNAFIGYNEQFF
-	-	TRBV2	TRBJ2-5	TGTGCCAGCCCCCGGAATCCCCCCCAAGAGACCCAGTACTTC	CASPRNPPQETQYF
-	-	TRBV27	TRBJ1-1	TGTGCCACCGTCGGAACTGAAGCTTTCTTT	CATVGTEAFF
TRBD1	few	TRBV13	TRBJ1-2	TGTGCCAGCAGCAAGATTACCGACAGGGTATCGCATGGCTACACCTTC	CASSKITDRVSHGYTF
TRBD1	-	TRBV4-1	TRBJ2-5	TGCGCCAGCAGCCAACCTCCGGGACAGGGATTGGAGACCCAGTACTTC	CASSQPPGQGLETQYF
TRBD1	-	TRBV5-1	TRBJ2-1	TGCGCCAGCAGCCCGGACAGGGCGCGGGAGCAGTTCTTC	CASSPDRAREQFF
-	few	TRBV25-1	TRBJ2-1	TGTGCCAGCAGTGGCAGGGGAGCGGACAATGAGCAGTTCTTC	CASSGRGADNEQFF
-	few	TRBV4-1	TRBJ1-3	TGCGCCAGCAGCCAATTCGGGAGATCTGGAAACACCATATATTTT	CASSQFGRSGNTIYF
-	-	TRBV5-6	TRBJ1-6	TGTGCCAGCAGCTTGGGAGAAGGGGGTGGTAATTCACCCCTCCACTTT	CASSLGEGGGNSPLHF
-	few	TRBV11-2	TRBJ2-2	TGTGCCAGCAGCTTAAGCGGGGAGCTGTTTTTT	CASSLSGELFF
-	-	TRBV27	TRBJ2-1	TGTGCCAGCAGTTTCGGCTATGAGCAGTTCTTC	CASSFGYEQFF
-	-	TRBV2	TRBJ2-4	TGTGCCAGCAGTGGAGAGATAGTAGTAAACATTCAGTACTTC	CASSGEIVVNIQYF
-	-	TRBV5-1	TRBJ2-1	TGCGCCAGCAGCTCGGCCCCTAATGAGCAGTTCTTC	CASSSAPNEQFF
-	-	TRBV7-8	TRBJ1-1	TGTGCCAGCAGCTTGTTCTCCGGGATCGGGGACACTGAAGCTTTCTTT	CASSLFSGIGDTEAFF
-	few	TRBV11-2	TRBJ1-2	TGTGCCAGCAGCTTAGCGTACGATGGCTACACCTTC	CASSLAYDGYTF